Listed here are 8 T cell receptor beta chains from one sample, sequenced in a study of blood T cells in healthy people across ages. A J-beta primer mix and a sample-barcoded 5' primer were used in a second PCR of about 7 to 12 cycles. Each CDR3 protein is one row after TCRdb ran MiXCR on the 5' RACE reads. The sample contains 650,000 to 700,000 distinct CDR3 sequences, around 50% of which appear only once. The sample taken for sequencing was blood. The receptor source for this set is a woman over 75 in good health.

This clonotype was counted once. Here the CDR3 reads CSAKDRLETNEQFF. The DNA for the CDR3 is TGCAGCGCTAAGGACAGATTGGAAACCAATGAGCAGTTCTTC. The J gene is TRBJ2-1, the V gene TRBV29-1, with D possibly matching TRBD1 (6 bases). Trimming left V 7 bases short and J 6 bases short, with 19 bases between. The CDR3 runs to 14 residues. Germline V CDR1 and CDR2: SQVTM, ANQGSEA.

The rearrangement joins TRBV7-9 to TRBJ1-5; D ambiguous. V was pared by 3 bases and J by 5 bases, with 11 bases between. The CDR3 covers 14 residues. The germline CDR1 and CDR2 sequences are SEHNR and FQNEAQ (reference sequence). The CDR3 DNA is TGTGCCAGCAGCTTTTCCTTGGGAGATCAGCCCCAGCATTTT. Residues: CASSFSLGDQPQHF.

This chain joins TRBV12-3 or TRBV12-4 and TRBJ2-6, with a tentative D call TRBD1 (6 bases). Between the trimmed V and J ends, which lost 3 bases and 0 bases, there was a span of 12 bases. This CDR3 has 17 amino acids. CDR3 sequence (DNA): TGTGCCAGCAGTTTGGTACAGGGTGTCTCTGGGGCCAACGTCCTGACTTTC. This translates into CASSLVQGVSGANVLTF.

This clonotype was detected many times. The V call is TRBV5-1, the J call TRBJ2-7; 7 nucleotides agree with TRBD2. Germline assignment: CDR1 SGHRS and CDR2 YFSETQ. This CDR3 is built from 14 residues. V lost 0 bases, J lost 7 bases, and 7 bases stayed unmatched. This chain's CDR3 is CASSLVAGVEEQYF. Here the CDR3 DNA reads TGCGCCAGCAGCTTGGTTGCGGGAGTCGAAGAGCAGTACTTC.

The chain couples TRBV20-1 to TRBJ2-1, with TRBD2 as a possible D gene (6 bases). CDR1 DFQATT and CDR2 SNEGSKA come from the germline V gene (reference sequence). The V gene lost 0 bases and the J gene lost 2 bases, with 11 bases spanning the gap. CDR3 length: 15 amino acids. DNA for the CDR3: TGCAGTGCTAGAGATCCGAGCGGGCCCTACAATGAGCAGTTCTTC. Residues: CSARDPSGPYNEQFF.

In nucleotides, the CDR3 is TGCGCCAGCAGCCCTCCTTTAGCCCAGGCGCATCAGCCCCAGCATTTT. It specifies CASSPPLAQAHQPQHF. The rearrangement links TRBV4-1 to TRBJ1-5; D ambiguous. This CDR3 has 16 amino acids. V was pared by 4 bases and J by 5 bases, with 18 bases between. Per the germline V gene, CDR1 is MGHRA and CDR2 is YSYEKL.

The CDR3 DNA reads TGCAGCGTTGATAGGGTCTCGGTATCCACAAAAGAGACCCAGTACTTC. Its translation: CSVDRVSVSTKETQYF. V gene TRBV29-1 combines with J gene TRBJ2-5; the D is unclear. Germline CDR1 reads SQVTM; CDR2 reads ANQGSEA. CDR3 length equals 16 residues. The V gene lost 3 bases and the J gene lost 3 bases, with 20 bases spanning the gap. Full variable domain (outside the CDR3, taken from reference TRBV29-1 and TRBJ2-5): SAVISQKPSRDICQRGTSLTIQCQVDSQVTMMFWYRQQPGQSLTLIATANQGSEATYESGFVIDKFPISRPNLTFSTLTVSNMSPEDSSIYLCSVDRVSVSTKETQYFGPGTRLLVL.

This clonotype appeared a few times. The chain recombines TRBV5-1 with TRBJ1-4, with D tentatively TRBD1 (5 bases). From germline, CDR1 is SGHRS and CDR2 YFSETQ. V shed 4 bases and J shed 8 bases, with 12 bases lying between them. The CDR3 extends over 13 amino acids. CDR3 nucleotide sequence: TGCGCCAGCAGCCCGGCAGGGTTCGAAAAACTGTTTTTT. Amino acid sequence: CASSPAGFEKLFF.